The next 19 T cell receptor beta chains were all read from a single sample in a study of cytomegalovirus exposure and HLA in healthy donors. A multiplex PCR was run with 60 Vbeta primers and 13 Jbeta primers. The method was immunoSEQ multiplex PCR; TCRdb's version includes in-frame clones alone and lacks a portion of them. The profile shows over 150,000 clones, 70% to 85% of them singletons. Source material: PBMCs. These receptors came from a man aged 30-40 years in good health and CMV-seronegative.

The J gene is TRBJ1-3, the V gene TRBV7-8; D is perhaps TRBD1 (5 bases). V lost 1 base, J lost 9 bases, and 19 bases lay in between. The CDR3 totals 16 residues. The V gene's germline CDR1 is SGHVS and CDR2 FQNEAQ. DNA of the CDR3: TGTGCCAGCAGCTTAGTGGCTCAGGGTCGCGCTCTCACCATATATTTT. It is translated as CASSLVAQGRALTIYF.

CDR3 coding DNA: TGTGCCAGCAGCCCGGGGGGGGCCGGGAGTTCACCCCTCCACTTT. Its protein is CASSPGGAGSSPLHF. The chain links TRBV5-8 to TRBJ1-6, with a possible D match to TRBD1 (6 bases). V shed 4 bases and J shed 9 bases, with 17 bases lying between them. The germline CDR1 and CDR2 sequences are SGHTS and YDEGEE. The CDR3 extends over 15 amino acids.

V is TRBV6-6 and J is TRBJ1-2; TRBD1 agrees at 9 bases. Germline trimming cut 5 bases from V and 7 bases from J; bases unmatched to any gene: 2. This CDR3 is 12 amino acids long. The V gene's germline CDR1 is MNHNY and CDR2 SVGAGI (reference sequence). CDR3 in amino acids: CASSTTGGGYTF. Here the CDR3 DNA reads TGTGCCAGCAGTACGACAGGGGGTGGCTACACCTTC.

The gene calls are TRBV6-5 and TRBJ1-1; 9 bases line up with TRBD1. V lost 5 bases to trimming and J lost 10 bases; unmatched junction nucleotides: 8. Germline V gene sequence: CDR1 MNHEY, CDR2 SVGAGI. The CDR3 has 13 residues. Here the CDR3 reads CASSHGQGQLAFF. The DNA for the CDR3 is TGTGCCAGCAGTCACGGACAGGGGCAACTAGCTTTCTTT.

The rearrangement joins TRBV7-2 to TRBJ2-7; D unclear. Germline V CDR1 and CDR2: SGHTA, FQGNSA. The CDR3 runs 14 residues. With 1 base removed from V and 2 bases from J, the gap between germline ends came to 9 bases. The CDR3 DNA reads as TGTGCCAGCAGCTTAGGGCGACACACCTACGAGCAGTACTTC. Its translation is CASSLGRHTYEQYF.

The chain combines TRBV19 with TRBJ2-7; a weak D match, TRBD1 (6 bases). The CDR3 covers 14 residues. V lost 5 bases, J lost 3 bases, and 14 bases lay in between. The germline gives CDR1 LNHDA, CDR2 SQIVND (reference sequence). CDR3 DNA sequence: TGTGCCAGTAGTGGAAACCTACAGGGCTACGAGCAGTACTTC. This translates into CASSGNLQGYEQYF.

The rearrangement uses TRBV13 and TRBJ2-2, with D possibly TRBD2 on 5 matching bases. The CDR3 length is 15 residues. With 0 bases removed from V and 5 bases from J, the gap between germline ends came to 10 bases. Germline-derived CDR1 and CDR2 are PRHDT and FYEKMQ (reference sequence). The DNA of the CDR3 is TGTGCCAGCAGCTTAGGGCGGGTGAGAACCGGGGAGCTGTTTTTT. Translated, it gives CASSLGRVRTGELFF.

This clone has more than one count but fewer than ten. The chain recombines TRBV28 with TRBJ2-3, with TRBD1 identical over 8 bases. CDR1 is MDHEN, CDR2 SYDVKM, per germline. CDR3 length: 16 amino acids. V gave up 6 bases and J gave up 2 bases; unmatched junction bases: 10. This chain's CDR3 is CASSPRTGRSTDTQYF. In nucleotides, the CDR3 is TGTGCCAGCAGCCCTCGGACAGGGAGGTCCACAGATACGCAGTATTTT.

The rearrangement uses TRBV4-1 and TRBJ1-5; 9 bases align to TRBD1. CDR1 is MGHRA, CDR2 YSYEKL, per germline. The length of the CDR3 is 16 residues. The J segment lost 5 bases and the V segment lost 0 bases, leaving 5 bases of the junction unmatched. The CDR3 DNA sequence: TGCGCCAGCAGCCAAGATCTAGGACAGGGGCATCAGCCCCAGCATTTT. It codes for CASSQDLGQGHQPQHF.

This clone was observed a few times. The genes are TRBV5-1 and TRBJ2-3; 10 positions match TRBD1. Germline CDR1 reads SGHRS; CDR2 reads YFSETQ. The CDR3 extends over 15 amino acids. J lost 5 bases, V lost 4 bases, and 7 bases had no gene match. DNA of the CDR3: TGCGCCAGCAGCACTAGGACAGGGGGAGAAGATACGCAGTATTTT. This sequence encodes CASSTRTGGEDTQYF. The full variable domain, in which reference TRBV5-1 and TRBJ2-3 provide the parts outside the CDR3, is KAGVTQTPRYLIKTRGQQVTLSCSPISGHRSVSWYQQTPGQGLQFLFEYFSETQRNKGNFPGRFSGRQFSNSRSEMNVSTLELGDSALYLCASSTRTGGEDTQYFGPGTRLTVL.

Note on this clone: The junction shows a germline mismatch at one end, possibly a read error. V usage is TRBV7-2 and J usage is TRBJ2-1; tentative D call: TRBD2 (5 bases). This CDR3 has 12 amino acids. Germline CDR1 reads SGHTA; CDR2 reads FQGNSA. The CDR3 reads CASSLRGHEQLF. The DNA of the CDR3 is TGTGCCAGCAGCTTACGGGGTCATGAGCAGCTCTTC.

V gene TRBV7-6 combines with J gene TRBJ2-7; 7 bases map to TRBD1. Germline CDR1 reads SGHVS; CDR2 reads FNYEAQ. Unmatched junction bases numbered 10, after V lost 5 bases and J lost 0 bases. The CDR3 spans 16 residues. For the CDR3, the DNA is TGTGCCAGCAGCCCGTTGGTGTGGGACAGCTCCTACGAGCAGTACTTC. This codes for CASSPLVWDSSYEQYF.

The chain joins TRBV7-2 to TRBJ1-1; the D gene is possibly TRBD1 (6 bases). V dropped 5 bases and J dropped 11 bases, with 18 bases sitting between them. Germline assignment: CDR1 SGHTA and CDR2 FQGNSA. CDR3 length: 13 residues. CDR3 residues: CASSKGGEGGAFF. The CDR3 DNA is TGTGCCAGCAGCAAGGGGGGGGAGGGGGGGGCTTTCTTT.

The CDR3: CASSPGIEAFF. The CDR3 nucleotides are TGCGCCAGCAGCCCCGGGATTGAAGCTTTCTTT. The V gene is TRBV5-1, the J gene TRBJ1-1; the D is unclear. The V end lost 4 bases, the J end lost 7 bases, and 8 bases lay between the germline ends. Germline-derived CDR1 and CDR2 are SGHRS and YFSETQ. The CDR3 contains 11 residues.

For the CDR3, the DNA is TGTGCCAGCAGCTGGAAGGGAGGCGAGCAGTTCTTC. Translating gives CASSWKGGEQFF. The chain couples TRBV14 to TRBJ2-1, with a possible D match to TRBD2 (6 bases). This CDR3 is built from 12 residues. Deletions cut 5 bases from V and 10 bases from J, with 12 bases between. Germline CDR1 reads SGHDN; CDR2 reads FVKESK.

The chain joins TRBV6-5 to TRBJ1-1; a weak D match, TRBD1 (6 bases). V was clipped by 6 bases and J by 3 bases, with 14 bases between them. Germline V gene data show CDR1 as MNHEY and CDR2 as SVGAGI. The CDR3 is 14 residues long. Here the CDR3 reads CASSYLGGYTEAFF. The CDR3 nucleotides are TGTGCCAGCAGCTATCTTGGGGGCTACACTGAAGCTTTCTTT.

This chain uses TRBV19 with TRBJ2-5, with 12 nucleotides matching TRBD1. The CDR3 has 15 amino acids. Per the germline V gene, CDR1 is LNHDA and CDR2 is SQIVND (reference sequence). V lost 6 bases, J lost 5 bases, and 7 bases stayed unmatched. CDR3: CASRTGQGARETQYF. The CDR3 DNA sequence: TGTGCCAGTAGGACGGGACAGGGGGCGCGGGAGACCCAGTACTTC.

CDR3 protein: CASSLIKTGNEKLFF. For the CDR3, the DNA is TGTGCCAGCAGTTTAATAAAGACGGGGAATGAAAAACTGTTTTTT. The chain is built from TRBV28 and TRBJ1-4; D gene unclear. Trimming shortened V by 2 bases and J by 5 bases, and 12 bases separated the two germline ends. Germline assignment: CDR1 MDHEN and CDR2 SYDVKM. The CDR3 runs to 15 residues.

The rearrangement uses TRBV30 and TRBJ1-1, with a possible D match to TRBD1 (5 bases). Germline V gives CDR1 GTSNPN, CDR2 SVGIG (reference sequence). Trimming cost V 0 bases and J 6 bases, with 11 bases left between them. This CDR3 region has 13 residues. CDR3 coding DNA: TGTGCCTGGAGTGTTTACTCAGGGTCTGAAGCTTTCTTT. Amino acids: CAWSVYSGSEAFF.